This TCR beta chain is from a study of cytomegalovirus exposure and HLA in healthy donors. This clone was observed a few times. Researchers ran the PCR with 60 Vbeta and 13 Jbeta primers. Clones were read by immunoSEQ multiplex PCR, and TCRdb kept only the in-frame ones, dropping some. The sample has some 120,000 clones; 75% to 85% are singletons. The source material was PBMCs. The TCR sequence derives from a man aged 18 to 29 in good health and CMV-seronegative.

CDR3 loop: CASRTTGSSYNSPLHF. In DNA, the CDR3 is TGTGCCTCAAGAACCACAGGGAGCTCCTATAATTCACCCCTCCACTTT. The chain recombines TRBV30 with TRBJ1-6; a possible D gene is TRBD1 (6 bases). The germline V gene has CDR1 GTSNPN and CDR2 SVGIG (reference sequence). V was cut by 7 bases and J by 0 bases, with 16 bases left in between. The CDR3 runs 16 residues.